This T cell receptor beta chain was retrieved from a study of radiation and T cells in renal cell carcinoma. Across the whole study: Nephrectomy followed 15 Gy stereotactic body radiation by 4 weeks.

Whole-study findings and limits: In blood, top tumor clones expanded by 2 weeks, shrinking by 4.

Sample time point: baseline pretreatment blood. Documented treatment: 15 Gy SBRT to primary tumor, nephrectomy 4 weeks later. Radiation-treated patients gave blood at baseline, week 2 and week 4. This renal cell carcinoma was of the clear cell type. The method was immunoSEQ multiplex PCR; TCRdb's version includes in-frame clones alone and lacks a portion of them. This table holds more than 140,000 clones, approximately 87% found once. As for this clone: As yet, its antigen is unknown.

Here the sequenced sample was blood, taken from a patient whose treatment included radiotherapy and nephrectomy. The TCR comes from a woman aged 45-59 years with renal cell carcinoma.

The CDR3 DNA follows: TGTGCCAGCAGCGTAGAATGGAACACTGAAGCTTTCTTT. It codes for CASSVEWNTEAFF. V usage is TRBV9 and J usage is TRBJ1-1; unclear D gene. CDR1 is SGDLS, CDR2 YYNGEE, per germline. Deletions cut 0 bases from V and 1 base from J, with 4 bases between. This CDR3 has 13 amino acids.